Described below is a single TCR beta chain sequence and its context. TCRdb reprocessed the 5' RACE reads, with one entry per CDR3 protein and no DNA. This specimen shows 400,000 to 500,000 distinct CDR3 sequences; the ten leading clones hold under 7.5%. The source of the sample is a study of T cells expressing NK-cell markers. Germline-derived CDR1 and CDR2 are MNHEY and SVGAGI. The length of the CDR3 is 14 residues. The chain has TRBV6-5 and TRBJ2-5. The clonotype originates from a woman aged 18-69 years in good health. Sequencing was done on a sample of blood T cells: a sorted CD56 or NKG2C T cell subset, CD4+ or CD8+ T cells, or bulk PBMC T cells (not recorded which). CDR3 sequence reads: CASSSANDGETQYF.